This TCR beta chain was sequenced during a study of OX40 agonist ivuxolimab in advanced cancers. Turning to the study itself: The drug used for patients, ivuxolimab, was an agonistic anti-OX40 (CD134) antibody. Of mixed ages from about 23 to 90 and averaging roughly 64 years, the group was over 80% male.

Produced via immunoSEQ multiplex PCR; TCRdb's table is partial and in-frame only. The sample consists of some 99,000 clones, around 85% of them appearing once. Overall study results and limits: Individuals who were partial responders at 0.1-3.0 mg/kg had clonal expansion that ranked among the lowest. Average numbers of expanded clones were greater in CD8+ T cells than in CD4+.

Germline values: CDR1 SGHRS, CDR2 YFSETQ. This CDR3 comprises 17 residues. J gave up 8 bases and V 0 bases, and 14 bases lay outside the gene matches. Points on this clone: The antigen is not known.

This rearrangement joins TRBV5-1 to TRBJ2-5; 9 nucleotides agree with TRBD1. The receptor was derived from an adult with an advanced solid tumor such as melanoma, head and neck, liver or kidney cancer. Source: CD4+ or CD8+ T cells sorted from blood, taken in a trial of the OX40 agonist ivuxolimab. The CDR3 protein is CASSLAQGALRGSTQYF. The CDR3 region has the DNA TGCGCCAGCAGCTTGGCACAGGGGGCCCTGAGGGGAAGTACCCAGTACTTC.